This T cell receptor beta chain derives from a study of shared clonotypes between healthy human individuals. On the study more broadly: Plates per donor: three CD4 naive, three CD4 memory, two CD8 naive, one CD8 memory.

Deletions cut 7 bases from V and 0 bases from J, with 14 bases between. CDR3 size: 15 residues. From germline, CDR1 is MNHEY and CDR2 SMNVEV (reference sequence). Terminally differentiated effector memory CD45RA+ cells were left out of the naive CD8 fraction, which was CD45RO-negative and positively selected for CCR7. Donors, healthy HIV-negative adults, lacked recent acute infections or vaccinations. Several immunoSEQ 96-well plates shared each subset's DNA, each plate a replicate. The assay was immunoSEQ multiplex PCR, and TCRdb's table has in-frame clones only and misses some. The sample has about 2,200,000 clones, about 92% seen once.

The sequenced sample consisted of naive CD8+ T cells from PBMCs. This sequence originates from a man in his late teens or twenties in good health. Some clones in this sample may be carry-over from other donors' samples. This chain links TRBV27 with TRBJ2-3; the D gene is possibly TRBD1 (5 bases). The CDR3 spells CASTHRQGSTDTQYF. CDR3 coding DNA: TGTGCCAGCACCCATCGCCAGGGAAGCACAGATACGCAGTATTTT.